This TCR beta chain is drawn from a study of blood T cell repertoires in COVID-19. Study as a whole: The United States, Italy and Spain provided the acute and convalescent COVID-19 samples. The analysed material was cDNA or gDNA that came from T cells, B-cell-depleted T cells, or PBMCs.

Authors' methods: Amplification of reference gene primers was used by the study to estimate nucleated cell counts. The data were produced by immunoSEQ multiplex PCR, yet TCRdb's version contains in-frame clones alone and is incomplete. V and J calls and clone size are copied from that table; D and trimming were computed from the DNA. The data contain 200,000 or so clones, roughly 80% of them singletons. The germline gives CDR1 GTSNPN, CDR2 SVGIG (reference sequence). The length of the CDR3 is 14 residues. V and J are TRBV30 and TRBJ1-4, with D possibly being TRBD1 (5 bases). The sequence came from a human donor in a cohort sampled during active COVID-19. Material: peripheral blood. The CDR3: CALAVGGVNEKLFF. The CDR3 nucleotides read TGTGCTTTGGCCGTGGGAGGGGTTAATGAAAAACTGTTTTTT.